This T cell receptor (beta chain) was identified in a study of blood T cell repertoires in COVID-19. Whole-study context: The United States, Italy and Spain provided the acute and convalescent COVID-19 samples. T cells, B-cell-depleted T cells, or PBMCs provided the cDNA or gDNA that served as material.

CDR1 is LNHNV, CDR2 YYDKDF, per germline (reference sequence). The CDR3 has 12 amino acids. Trimming took 8 bases from V and 10 from J; bases not matched to a gene: 6. Per the study methods: Amplified reference gene primers provided the basis for estimating nucleated cell counts. Generated by immunoSEQ multiplex PCR, the TCRdb table keeps only in-frame clones and is missing some. That table furnishes V, J and clone size, whereas the DNA furnished D and trimming. The profile covers about 480,000 clones, with 85% to 90% appearing a single time and around 8% taken by the ten largest. Enrolled during active infection, Seattle patients were then followed longitudinally.

The specimen sequenced was peripheral blood. The chain carries TRBV15 and TRBJ1-1; TRBD1 matches at 11 bases. This clonotype was obtained from a woman aged 50 to 65 with COVID-19, enrolled during active disease. This CDR3 reads CATASGTGGAFF. CDR3 sequence (DNA): TGTGCCACCGCTTCCGGGACAGGGGGAGCTTTCTTT.